The 27 T cell receptor beta chains below were found in one sample sequenced in a study of beta chain bispecific antibodies for T cell cancers. General study results and limits: Normal T cells contributed less of the targeted TRBV signal than the leukemia cells did.

For these receptors, no antigen is known. TCRdb redid the calling of the 5' RACE reads with MiXCR, one entry per CDR3 protein. The table has about 15,000 distinct CDR3 sequences, 2% to 2.5% seen once; the top ten hold about 7.1%. Blood mononuclear cells were expanded for 3 days using either OKT3 anti-CD3 antibody or CD3/CD28 beads. The sample comprised healthy donor T cells cultured with leukemia cells. The receptors here all came from a human donor in good health. Some clones in this sample may be carry-over from other donors' samples.

This clonotype was observed many times. The chain carries TRBV6-4 and TRBJ2-1, with D tentatively TRBD1 (6 bases). From germline, CDR1 is MRHNA and CDR2 SNTAGT. Trimming removed 6 bases at V and 0 bases at J, with 9 bases between. This CDR3 has 14 amino acids. For the CDR3, the DNA is TGTGCCAGCAGACAGGGAAGCTCCTACAATGAGCAGTTCTTC. Protein product: CASRQGSSYNEQFF.

This clonotype has at least ten counts. The V gene is TRBV6-5, the J gene TRBJ2-1, with D possibly TRBD1 on 6 matching bases. The CDR3 loop spans 13 amino acids. V was cut by 4 bases and J by 9 bases, with 13 bases left in between. Germline V gives CDR1 MNHEY, CDR2 SVGAGI. This CDR3 reads CASSSDRWIEQFF. The CDR3 nucleotides are TGTGCCAGCAGTTCCGACAGGTGGATTGAGCAGTTCTTC.

This clonotype was counted ten times or more. The chain employs TRBV7-2 and TRBJ1-2; D unclear. V dropped 2 bases and J dropped 2 bases, with 12 bases sitting between them. The CDR3 spans 15 residues. In germline, CDR1 is SGHTA, CDR2 FQGNSA. CDR3 amino acids: CASSLSRAINYGYTF. CDR3 coding DNA: TGTGCCAGCAGCTTATCACGGGCGATCAACTATGGCTACACCTTC.

This clonotype was counted many times. This chain joins TRBV20-1 and TRBJ1-5; D uncertain. CDR1 DFQATT and CDR2 SNEGSKA come from the germline V gene (reference sequence). CDR3 length equals 13 residues. V was cut by 5 bases and J by 0 bases, with 8 bases left in between. DNA of the CDR3: TGCAGTGCTCTAGACGTTAGCAATCAGCCCCAGCATTTT. Protein sequence: CSALDVSNQPQHF.

Ten or more counts support this clonotype. This chain's CDR3 is CASSLGQGSTGELFF. Written as DNA, the CDR3 is TGCGCCAGCAGTCTGGGACAGGGAAGCACCGGGGAGCTGTTTTTT. This chain uses TRBV5-1 with TRBJ2-2, with TRBD1 matching 9 bases. CDR1 is SGHRS and CDR2 is YFSETQ in the germline V gene. V lost 5 bases, J lost 4 bases, and 6 bases stayed unmatched. CDR3 length: 15 amino acids. Full variable domain (outside the CDR3, taken from reference TRBV5-1 and TRBJ2-2): KAGVTQTPRYLIKTRGQQVTLSCSPISGHRSVSWYQQTPGQGLQFLFEYFSETQRNKGNFPGRFSGRQFSNSRSEMNVSTLELGDSALYLCASSLGQGSTGELFFGEGSRLTVL.

In this sample, this clonotype turned up many times. CDR3 sequence reads: CASHPASGAQETQYF. The CDR3 coding sequence is TGTGCCAGCCATCCGGCCAGCGGGGCACAAGAGACCCAGTACTTC. The chain is built from TRBV18 and TRBJ2-5; 7 nucleotides match TRBD2. V was clipped by 8 bases and J by 2 bases; unmatched bases: 11. Germline V lookup: CDR1 KGHSH, CDR2 LQKENI. This CDR3 contains 15 residues.

This clonotype was detected many times. The rearrangement links TRBV30 to TRBJ2-2, with a weak D call TRBD2 (6 bases). Trimming shortened V by 7 bases and J by 6 bases, and 9 bases separated the two germline ends. The CDR3 has 11 amino acids. Germline assignment: CDR1 GTSNPN and CDR2 SVGIG (reference sequence). Here the CDR3 reads CALREAGELFF. CDR3 nucleotides: TGTGCCTTGAGGGAGGCCGGGGAGCTGTTTTTT.

This clonotype was counted ten times or more. The chain couples TRBV7-9 to TRBJ1-2; TRBD1 matches at 7 bases. The CDR3 contains 14 residues. The germline gives CDR1 SEHNR, CDR2 FQNEAQ (reference sequence). V was clipped by 5 bases and J by 4 bases; unmatched bases: 7. In nucleotides, the CDR3 is TGTGCCAGCAGCCGGGACAGCAGTAGCTATGGCTACACCTTC. Residues: CASSRDSSSYGYTF.

This clonotype was found many times. Here the CDR3 DNA reads TGCGCCAGCAGCTTGGAGGAAATTGATGAGCAGTTCTTC. This translates into CASSLEEIDEQFF. The chain links TRBV5-1 to TRBJ2-1; D remains unclear. V gave up 0 bases and J gave up 8 bases, with 9 bases separating them. This CDR3 contains 13 residues. Germline lookup yields CDR1 SGHRS and CDR2 YFSETQ. The whole variable domain, remainder taken from reference TRBV5-1 and TRBJ2-1, is KAGVTQTPRYLIKTRGQQVTLSCSPISGHRSVSWYQQTPGQGLQFLFEYFSETQRNKGNFPGRFSGRQFSNSRSEMNVSTLELGDSALYLCASSLEEIDEQFFGPGTRLTVL.

This clonotype appeared many times. This chain uses TRBV27 with TRBJ2-3, with D possibly matching TRBD1 (5 bases). The germline V and J ends were trimmed by 3 bases and 5 bases, with 12 bases remaining between them. The CDR3 runs 14 residues. Germline V gene lookup returns CDR1 MNHEY and CDR2 SMNVEV (reference sequence). The CDR3 loop is CASSFSDTGDTQYF. For the CDR3, the DNA is TGTGCCAGCAGTTTCTCGGACACCGGAGATACGCAGTATTTT.

The table lists this clonotype with many counts. This chain uses TRBV10-3 with TRBJ2-1, with 10 bases fitting TRBD2. In germline, CDR1 is ENHRY, CDR2 SYGVKD. The CDR3 totals 14 residues. Trimming at V came to 7 bases and at J to 8 bases, leaving 8 bases not matched to a gene. The CDR3 region is CAIKPAGGVDEQFF. In DNA, the CDR3 is TGTGCCATCAAACCAGCGGGGGGGGTGGATGAGCAGTTCTTC.

The sample holds many counts of this clonotype. The chain is built from TRBV5-1 and TRBJ2-1, with 11 bases aligning to TRBD2. This CDR3 is built from 15 residues. Germline CDR1 SGHRS, CDR2 YFSETQ. Trimming removed 4 bases from V and 6 bases from J; junction bases left unmatched: 6. CDR3 sequence reads: CASSPTSGVFNEQFF. CDR3 DNA sequence: TGCGCCAGCAGCCCGACTAGCGGGGTTTTCAATGAGCAGTTCTTC.

This clonotype was observed at least ten times. This chain connects TRBV2 to TRBJ2-1; D may match TRBD1 or TRBD2 (5 bases each). V lost 8 bases to trimming and J lost 1 base, with 15 bases between them. The CDR3 covers 15 residues. Germline lookup yields CDR1 SNHLY and CDR2 FYNNEI. The DNA of the CDR3 is TGTGCCAGCCTTCCCGGGGCCGTTTCCTACAATGAGCAGTTCTTC. Translated: CASLPGAVSYNEQFF.

This clonotype is medium-sized within its sample. The rearrangement joins TRBV6-5 to TRBJ1-3; D is unresolved. From germline, CDR1 is MNHEY and CDR2 SVGAGI. The CDR3 extends over 17 amino acids. The V end lost 0 bases, the J end lost 1 base, and 13 bases lay between the germline ends. Here the CDR3 reads CASSYSISRGSGNTIYF. CDR3 sequence (DNA): TGTGCCAGCAGTTACTCGATATCTCGGGGTTCTGGAAACACCATATATTTT.

This clonotype came up many times. This chain joins TRBV27 and TRBJ1-1; D not certain. Trimming cost V 3 bases and J 3 bases, with 11 bases left between them. The CDR3 consists of 14 residues. Germline CDR1 reads MNHEY; CDR2 reads SMNVEV (reference sequence). CDR3 coding DNA: TGTGCCAGCAGTTTGGACGGGGTGGACACTGAAGCTTTCTTT. Translating gives CASSLDGVDTEAFF.

Many counts were recorded for this clonotype. The chain recombines TRBV29-1 with TRBJ1-5, with D possibly being TRBD1 (6 bases). Germline V gene sequence: CDR1 SQVTM, CDR2 ANQGSEA. This CDR3 comprises 13 residues. V lost 6 bases and J lost 1, with 10 bases in between. The DNA for the CDR3 is TGCAGCGTGAGGGGGAGAAGCAATCAGCCCCAGCATTTT. Residues: CSVRGRSNQPQHF.

This clonotype has ten or more counts. The chain couples TRBV7-8 to TRBJ2-5, with a weak D call TRBD1 (6 bases). The CDR3 contains 14 residues. The ends were cut back, 3 bases at V and 5 bases at J, with 13 bases in the middle. The germline V gene encodes CDR1 SGHVS and CDR2 FQNEAQ. The CDR3 nucleotides are TGTGCCAGCAGCTTTGGGGACAAAGGGGAGACCCAGTACTTC. Translating it yields CASSFGDKGETQYF.

At least ten counts were recorded for this clonotype. This chain links TRBV30 with TRBJ2-3; D is ambiguous. This CDR3 contains 13 residues. From germline, CDR1 is GTSNPN and CDR2 SVGIG (reference sequence). Trimming removed 2 bases from V and 6 bases from J, with 12 bases in between. The CDR3 DNA follows: TGTGCCTGGAGTCCGCACCCGCTCGATACGCAGTATTTT. It codes for CAWSPHPLDTQYF.

The sample holds many counts of this clonotype. V is TRBV7-9 and J is TRBJ2-3; D is unclear. The CDR3 spans 14 residues. V gave up 1 base and J gave up 6 bases, with 11 bases separating them. Germline V CDR1 and CDR2: SEHNR, FQNEAQ (reference sequence). CDR3 coding DNA: TGTGCCAGCAGCTTAGTTGGTGGGCCGGATACGCAGTATTTT. This gives the protein CASSLVGGPDTQYF.

This clonotype has a count of ten or more. The CDR3 DNA reads TGTGCCAGCAGGTCGGGACAGGGAAAGAATCAGCCCCAGCATTTT. This gives the protein CASRSGQGKNQPQHF. The chain uses TRBV6-5 and TRBJ1-5, with 9 bases fitting TRBD1. The trim removed 6 bases at V and 4 bases at J, leaving 7 bases unmatched. The CDR3 is made up of 15 amino acids. Germline CDR1 MNHEY, CDR2 SVGAGI.

By share of the sample, this clonotype is medium-sized. For the CDR3, the DNA is TGTGCCATCAGTACCAAGGGACCCGCGAAAATCGGAGCTTTCTTT. Translation: CAISTKGPAKIGAFF. The chain links TRBV10-3 to TRBJ1-1, with D possibly being TRBD1 (5 bases). The germline V gene has CDR1 ENHRY and CDR2 SYGVKD. The CDR3 spans 15 residues. V lost 5 bases to trimming and J lost 10 bases, with 23 bases between them.

Within the sample, this clonotype is medium-sized. The rearrangement joins TRBV28 to TRBJ2-7; D is perhaps TRBD1 or TRBD2 (5 bases each). CDR1 and CDR2 (germline): MDHEN, SYDVKM. The CDR3 extends over 14 amino acids. Trimming removed 5 bases at V and 2 bases at J, with 13 bases between. The CDR3 DNA follows: TGTGCCAGCAGTAGGGACCTACCACCCTACGAGCAGTACTTC. Translation: CASSRDLPPYEQYF.

This clonotype was seen ten or more times. The gene calls are TRBV11-2 and TRBJ2-7; 10 nucleotides line up with TRBD1. This CDR3 is 14 amino acids long. The germline V gene encodes CDR1 SGHAT and CDR2 FQNNGV. The V segment lost 5 bases and the J segment 2 bases; nucleotides outside the gene matches: 3. In DNA, the CDR3 is TGTGCCAGCAGCCCCGGGACAGGGGCCTACGAGCAGTACTTC. It encodes CASSPGTGAYEQYF.

This clonotype was observed many times. The chain combines TRBV10-2 with TRBJ1-6, with a possible D match to TRBD1 (6 bases). This CDR3 region has 10 residues. Germline CDR1 is WSHSY and CDR2 is SAAADI. V lost 8 bases to trimming and J lost 17 bases, with 13 bases between them. CDR3 bases: TGCGCCAGCCGGGACACCGGGTTCCACTTT. This codes for CASRDTGFHF.

This clonotype has at least ten counts. The gene calls are TRBV27 and TRBJ2-7; D tentatively fits TRBD1 or TRBD2 (5 bases each). CDR3 length: 12 residues. Germline V gene lookup returns CDR1 MNHEY and CDR2 SMNVEV (reference sequence). The V end lost 11 bases, the J end lost 3 bases, and 14 bases lay between the germline ends. The CDR3 DNA sequence: TGTGCCGGCGAGGGGCATCTCTACGAGCAGTACTTC. Translation gives CAGEGHLYEQYF.

This clonotype was counted ten times or more. J is TRBJ2-5 and V is TRBV7-2; 13 bases agree with TRBD2. This CDR3 has 16 residues. The trim removed 2 bases at V and 3 bases at J, leaving 3 bases unmatched. In germline, CDR1 is SGHTA, CDR2 FQGNSA. The CDR3 region is CASSLWTSGGKETQYF. CDR3 in DNA: TGTGCCAGCAGCTTATGGACTAGCGGGGGTAAAGAGACCCAGTACTTC.

This clonotype was seen at least ten times. This rearrangement joins TRBV5-1 to TRBJ2-7; D not resolved. The length of the CDR3 is 14 residues. CDR1 is SGHRS, CDR2 YFSETQ, per germline. The germline V and J ends were trimmed by 0 bases and 3 bases, with 10 bases remaining between them. The chain's CDR3 is CASSLDVDDYEQYF. The CDR3 DNA sequence: TGCGCCAGCAGCTTGGACGTCGATGACTACGAGCAGTACTTC.